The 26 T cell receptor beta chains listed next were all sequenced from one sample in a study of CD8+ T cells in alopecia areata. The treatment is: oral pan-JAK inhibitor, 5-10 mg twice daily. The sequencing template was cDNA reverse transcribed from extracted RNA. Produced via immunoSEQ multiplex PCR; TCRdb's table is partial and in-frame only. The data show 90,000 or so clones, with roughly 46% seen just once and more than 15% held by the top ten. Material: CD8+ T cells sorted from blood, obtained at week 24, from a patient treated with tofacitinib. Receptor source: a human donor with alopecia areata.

CDR3 in amino acids: CASTPSPGTGLAEQYF. CDR3 coding DNA: TGTGCCAGCACACCCTCACCCGGGACGGGACTAGCCGAGCAGTACTTC. The V gene is TRBV7-9, the J gene TRBJ2-7, with 9 bases fitting TRBD2. Trimming cost V 7 bases and J 6 bases; bases outside gene matches: 16. This CDR3 comprises 16 residues. CDR1 is SEHNR, CDR2 FQNEAQ, per germline (reference sequence).

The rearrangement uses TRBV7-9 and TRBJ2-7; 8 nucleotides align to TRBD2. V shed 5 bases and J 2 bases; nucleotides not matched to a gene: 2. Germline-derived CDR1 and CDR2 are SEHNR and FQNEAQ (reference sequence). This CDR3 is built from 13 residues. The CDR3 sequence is CASSKGLAYEQYF. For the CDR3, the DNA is TGTGCCAGCAGCAAGGGACTAGCCTACGAGCAGTACTTC.

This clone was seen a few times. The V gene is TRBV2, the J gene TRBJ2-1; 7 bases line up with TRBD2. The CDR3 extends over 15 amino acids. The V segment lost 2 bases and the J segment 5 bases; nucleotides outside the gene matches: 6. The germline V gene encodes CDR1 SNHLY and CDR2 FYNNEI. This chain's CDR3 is CASSELRLANNEQFF. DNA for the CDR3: TGTGCCAGCAGTGAATTAAGACTAGCCAACAATGAGCAGTTCTTC.

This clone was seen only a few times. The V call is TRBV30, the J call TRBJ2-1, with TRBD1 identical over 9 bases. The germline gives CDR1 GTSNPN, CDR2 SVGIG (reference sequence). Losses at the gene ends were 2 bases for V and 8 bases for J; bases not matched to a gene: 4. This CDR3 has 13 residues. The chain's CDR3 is CAWSITGGDEQFF. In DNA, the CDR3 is TGTGCCTGGAGTATTACAGGGGGCGATGAGCAGTTCTTC. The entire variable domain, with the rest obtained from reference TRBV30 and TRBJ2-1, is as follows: SQTIHQWPATLVQPVGSPLSLECTVEGTSNPNLYWYRQAAGRGLQLLFYSVGIGQISSEVPQNLSASRPQDRQFILSSKKLLLSDSGFYLCAWSITGGDEQFFGPGTRLTVL.

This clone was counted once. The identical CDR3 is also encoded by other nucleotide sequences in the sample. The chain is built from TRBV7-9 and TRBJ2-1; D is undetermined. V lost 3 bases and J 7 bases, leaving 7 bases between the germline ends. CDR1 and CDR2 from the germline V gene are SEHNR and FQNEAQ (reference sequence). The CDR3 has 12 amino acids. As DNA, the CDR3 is TGTGCCAGCAGCTTGGGTCAGAATGAGCAGTTCTTC. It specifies CASSLGQNEQFF.

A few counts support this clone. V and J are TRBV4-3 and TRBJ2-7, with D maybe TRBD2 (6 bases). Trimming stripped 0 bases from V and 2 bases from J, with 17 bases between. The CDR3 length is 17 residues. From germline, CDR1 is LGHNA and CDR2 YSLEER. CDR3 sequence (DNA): TGCGCCAGCAGCCAAGATCGGGGGAGCGGGCGAACCTACGAGCAGTACTTC. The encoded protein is CASSQDRGSGRTYEQYF.

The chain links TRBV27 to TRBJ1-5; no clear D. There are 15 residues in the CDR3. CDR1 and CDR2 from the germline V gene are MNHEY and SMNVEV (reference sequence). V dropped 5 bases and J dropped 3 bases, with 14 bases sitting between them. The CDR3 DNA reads TGTGCCAGCAGTCCCCGGAGTGATGCCAATCAGCCCCAGCATTTT. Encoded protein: CASSPRSDANQPQHF.

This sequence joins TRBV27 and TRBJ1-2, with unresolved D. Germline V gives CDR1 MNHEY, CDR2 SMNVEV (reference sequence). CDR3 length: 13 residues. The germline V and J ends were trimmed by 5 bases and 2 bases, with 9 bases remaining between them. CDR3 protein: CASSPLGNYGYTF. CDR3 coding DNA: TGTGCCAGCAGTCCCCTAGGAAACTATGGCTACACCTTC.

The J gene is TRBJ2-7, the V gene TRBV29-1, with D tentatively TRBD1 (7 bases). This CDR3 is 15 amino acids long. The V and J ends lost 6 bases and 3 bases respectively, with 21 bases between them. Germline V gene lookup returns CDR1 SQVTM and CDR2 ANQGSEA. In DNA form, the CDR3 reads TGCAGCGTCGTTCAGGGGGGAGCATTGAACTACGAGCAGTACTTC. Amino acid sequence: CSVVQGGALNYEQYF.

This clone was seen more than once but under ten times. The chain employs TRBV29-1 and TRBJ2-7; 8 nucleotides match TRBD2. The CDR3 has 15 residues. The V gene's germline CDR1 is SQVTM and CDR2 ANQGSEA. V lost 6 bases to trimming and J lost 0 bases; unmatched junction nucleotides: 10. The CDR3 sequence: CSVAGTRQNSYEQYF. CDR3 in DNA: TGCAGCGTAGCCGGGACTAGGCAAAACTCCTACGAGCAGTACTTC.

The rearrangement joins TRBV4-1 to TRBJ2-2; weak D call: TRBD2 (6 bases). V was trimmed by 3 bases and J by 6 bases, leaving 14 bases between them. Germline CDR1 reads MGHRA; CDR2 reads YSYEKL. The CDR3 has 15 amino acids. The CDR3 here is CASSQLTTSPGELFF. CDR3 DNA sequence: TGCGCCAGCAGCCAGCTCACGACTAGTCCCGGGGAGCTGTTTTTT.

The CDR3 spells CASNPTGEVYEQYF. DNA of the CDR3: TGCGCCAGCAACCCGACAGGGGAGGTCTACGAGCAGTACTTC. The chain recombines TRBV5-1 with TRBJ2-7; TRBD1 aligns across 8 bases. The J segment lost 3 bases and the V segment lost 6 bases, leaving 8 bases of the junction unmatched. Germline loops: CDR1 SGHRS, CDR2 YFSETQ. The CDR3 loop spans 14 amino acids.

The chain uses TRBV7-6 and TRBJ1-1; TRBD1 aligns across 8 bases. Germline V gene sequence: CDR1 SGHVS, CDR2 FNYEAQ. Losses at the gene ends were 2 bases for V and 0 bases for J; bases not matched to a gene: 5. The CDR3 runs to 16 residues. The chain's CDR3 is CASSLTGGRVNTEAFF. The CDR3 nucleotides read TGTGCCAGCAGCTTAACAGGGGGAAGAGTGAACACTGAAGCTTTCTTT.

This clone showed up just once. The CDR3 sequence is CATWTANYGYTF. The DNA of the CDR3 is TGTGCCACCTGGACAGCTAACTATGGCTACACCTTC. V is TRBV6-5 and J is TRBJ1-2; D may be TRBD1 (6 bases). Germline-derived CDR1 and CDR2 are MNHEY and SVGAGI. This CDR3 is built from 12 residues. Trimming took 10 bases from V and 0 from J, leaving 9 bases between them.

CDR3 DNA sequence: TGTGCCTGGAGTGTATCCTACGAGCAGTACTTC. Protein product: CAWSVSYEQYF. The chain joins TRBV30 to TRBJ2-7, with D hard to call. This CDR3 spans 11 amino acids. V lost 0 bases, J lost 1 base, and 1 base lay in between. The germline gives CDR1 GTSNPN, CDR2 SVGIG (reference sequence).

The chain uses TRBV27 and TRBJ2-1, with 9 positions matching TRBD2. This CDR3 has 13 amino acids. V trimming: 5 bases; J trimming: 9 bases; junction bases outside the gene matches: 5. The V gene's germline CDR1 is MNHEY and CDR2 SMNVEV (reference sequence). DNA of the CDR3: TGTGCCAGCAGTACTAGCGGGCTCAGTGAGCAGTTCTTC. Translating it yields CASSTSGLSEQFF.

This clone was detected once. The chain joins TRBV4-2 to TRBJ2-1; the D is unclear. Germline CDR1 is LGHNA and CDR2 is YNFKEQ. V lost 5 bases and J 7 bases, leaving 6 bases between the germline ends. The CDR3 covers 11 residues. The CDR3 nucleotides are TGTGCCAGCAGCTTGGGTAATGAGCAGTTCTTC. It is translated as CASSLGNEQFF.

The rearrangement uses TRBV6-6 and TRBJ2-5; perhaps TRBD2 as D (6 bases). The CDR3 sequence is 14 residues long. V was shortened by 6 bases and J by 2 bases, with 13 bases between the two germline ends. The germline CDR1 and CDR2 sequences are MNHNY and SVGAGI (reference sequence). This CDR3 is CASSRQRVQETQYF. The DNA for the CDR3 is TGTGCCAGCAGCAGACAGCGGGTACAAGAGACCCAGTACTTC.

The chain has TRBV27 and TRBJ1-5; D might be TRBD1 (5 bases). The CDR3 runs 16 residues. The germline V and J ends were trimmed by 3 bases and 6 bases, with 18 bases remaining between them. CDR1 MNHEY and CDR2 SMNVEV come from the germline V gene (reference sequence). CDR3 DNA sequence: TGTGCCAGCAGTTTGCCGAGTGGGGGGAGGGCTCAGCCCCAGCATTTT. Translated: CASSLPSGGRAQPQHF.

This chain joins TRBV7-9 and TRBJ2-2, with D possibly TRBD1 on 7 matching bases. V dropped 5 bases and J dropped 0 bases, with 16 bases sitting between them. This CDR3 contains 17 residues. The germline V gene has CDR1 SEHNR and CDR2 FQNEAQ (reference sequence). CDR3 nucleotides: TGTGCCAGCAGCCCCTACGCGGGACAGTCGAACACCGGGGAGCTGTTTTTT. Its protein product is CASSPYAGQSNTGELFF.

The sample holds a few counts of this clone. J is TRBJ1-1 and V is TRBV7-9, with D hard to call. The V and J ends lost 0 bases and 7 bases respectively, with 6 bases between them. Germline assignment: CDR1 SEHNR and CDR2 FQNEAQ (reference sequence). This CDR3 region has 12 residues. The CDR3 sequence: CASSLARDEAFF. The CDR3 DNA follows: TGTGCCAGCAGCTTAGCGAGGGATGAAGCTTTCTTT.

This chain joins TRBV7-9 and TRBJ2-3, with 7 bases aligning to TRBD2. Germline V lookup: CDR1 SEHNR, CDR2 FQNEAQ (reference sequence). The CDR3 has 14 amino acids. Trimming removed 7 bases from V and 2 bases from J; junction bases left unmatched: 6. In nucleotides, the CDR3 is TGTGCCAGCACCGACGGGGGGATCACAGATACGCAGTATTTT. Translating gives CASTDGGITDTQYF.

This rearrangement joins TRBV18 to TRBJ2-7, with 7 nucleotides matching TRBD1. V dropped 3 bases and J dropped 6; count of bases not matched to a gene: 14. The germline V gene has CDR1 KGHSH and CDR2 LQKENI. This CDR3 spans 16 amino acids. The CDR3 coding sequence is TGTGCCAGCTCACCCCCGTTGAGAGACAGGGTTGGCGAGCAGTACTTC. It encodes CASSPPLRDRVGEQYF.

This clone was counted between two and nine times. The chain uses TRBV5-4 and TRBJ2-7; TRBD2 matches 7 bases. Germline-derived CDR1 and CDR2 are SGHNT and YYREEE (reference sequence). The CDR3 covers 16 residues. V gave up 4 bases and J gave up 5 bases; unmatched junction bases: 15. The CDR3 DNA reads TGTGCCAGCAGCCTGGAGGGACTACCCCCTTCCGACGAGCAGTACTTC. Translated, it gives CASSLEGLPPSDEQYF.

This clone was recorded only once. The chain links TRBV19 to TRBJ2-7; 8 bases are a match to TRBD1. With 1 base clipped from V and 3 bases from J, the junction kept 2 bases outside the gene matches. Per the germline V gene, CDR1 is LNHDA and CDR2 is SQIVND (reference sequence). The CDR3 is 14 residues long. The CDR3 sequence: CASSIGTGYYEQYF. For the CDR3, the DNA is TGTGCCAGTAGTATAGGGACAGGGTACTACGAGCAGTACTTC.

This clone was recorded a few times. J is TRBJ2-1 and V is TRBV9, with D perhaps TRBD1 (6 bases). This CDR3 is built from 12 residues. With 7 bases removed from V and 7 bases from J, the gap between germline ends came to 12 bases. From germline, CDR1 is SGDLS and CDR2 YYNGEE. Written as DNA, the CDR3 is TGTGCCAGCCAGACAGGTCGGAATGAGCAGTTCTTC. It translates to CASQTGRNEQFF.